This entry lists 23 T cell receptor beta chains sequenced from one sample in a study of circulating CD8 cells and anti-PD-1 response in melanoma. Four subsets defined by PD-1 and/or TIGIT were sorted from live CD3+CD8+TCRalphabeta+ cells. Each library started from approximately 15 ng of total RNA using the QIAseq Immune Repertoire TCR panel. In TCRdb, the reads were re-called with MiXCR into one record per CDR3 protein. The table shows over 130 distinct CDR3 sequences, with around 14% occurring only once. Specimen: CD8+ T cells from PBMCs, collected at baseline or after one month of anti-PD-1 therapy (not recorded which). Receptors were obtained from a human donor with melanoma.

This clonotype is large (0.1 to 1%). The CDR3 region is CASSMSTDSADTQYF. The CDR3 DNA follows: TGTGCCAGTAGTATGTCGACGGACAGTGCAGATACGCAGTATTTT. The chain couples TRBV19 to TRBJ2-3; tentative D call: TRBD1 (6 bases). CDR1 LNHDA and CDR2 SQIVND come from the germline V gene (reference sequence). This CDR3 has 15 amino acids. V lost 3 bases and J lost 4, with 14 bases in between.

The chain recombines TRBV24-1 with TRBJ2-5, with 9 bases identical to TRBD1. The ends lost 3 bases at V and 7 bases at J; junction bases unmatched: 2. The germline V gene encodes CDR1 KGHDR and CDR2 SFDVKD. The CDR3 runs 13 residues. Here the CDR3 DNA reads TGTGCCACCAGTGATCCGGGACAGGGGACCCAGTACTTC. The encoded protein is CATSDPGQGTQYF.

As to this clonotype: A far larger clone lies a single base away; this is likely a read error. Likely a read error: the CDR3 ends without its conserved phenylalanine or tryptophan. The chain has TRBV6-5 and TRBJ2-1; TRBD1 is a possible D gene (5 bases). The germline CDR1 and CDR2 sequences are MNHEY and SVGAGI. The length of the CDR3 is 13 residues. V was pared by 6 bases and J by 7 bases, with 13 bases between. The CDR3 protein is CASSLPPGNEQFL. The CDR3 DNA reads as TGTGCCAGCAGCCTCCCCCCAGGGAATGAGCAGTTCCTC.

This clonotype is large within its sample. The rearrangement links TRBV20-1 to TRBJ2-1; 12 nucleotides line up with TRBD2. V lost 0 bases and J lost 0; bases outside the gene matches: 3. Germline V gene data show CDR1 as DFQATT and CDR2 as SNEGSKA (reference sequence). This CDR3 contains 17 residues. The DNA of the CDR3 is TGCAGTGCTAGAGAGCCACTAGCGGGAGGCTCCTACAATGAGCAGTTCTTC. It yields the protein CSAREPLAGGSYNEQFF.

This clonotype qualifies as large. The chain couples TRBV30 to TRBJ2-1, with D tentatively TRBD2 (5 bases). The CDR3 is made up of 12 amino acids. V dropped 0 bases and J dropped 14 bases, with 14 bases sitting between them. CDR1 is GTSNPN and CDR2 is SVGIG in the germline V gene (reference sequence). CDR3 in amino acids: CAWSVDGPREFF. The CDR3 nucleotides read TGTGCCTGGAGTGTTGACGGCCCGAGGGAGTTCTTC.

In this sample, this clonotype is hyperexpanded. The V and J genes are TRBV18 and TRBJ2-7, with a weak D call TRBD1 (6 bases). The CDR3 is 16 amino acids. Germline lookup yields CDR1 KGHSH and CDR2 LQKENI. Trimming took 2 bases from V and 3 from J, leaving 17 bases between them. This CDR3 is CASSPEGQSLLYEQYF. The CDR3 coding sequence is TGTGCCAGCTCACCAGAAGGACAGTCGCTTCTCTACGAGCAGTACTTC. Full variable domain (outside the CDR3, taken from reference TRBV18 and TRBJ2-7): NAGVMQNPRHLVRRRGQEARLRCSPMKGHSHVYWYRQLPEEGLKFMVYLQKENIIDESGMPKERFSAEFPKEGPSILRIQQVVRGDSAAYFCASSPEGQSLLYEQYFGPGTRLTVT.

Judged by abundance, this clonotype is medium-sized. The chain has TRBV11-2 and TRBJ2-1; the match to TRBD2 covers 14 bases. Per germline, CDR1 SGHAT and CDR2 FQNNGV. The trim removed 7 bases at V and 4 bases at J, leaving 15 bases unmatched. The CDR3 has 19 amino acids. The CDR3 coding sequence is TGTGCCAGCATCGGGAAGGGACTAGCGGGAGAGGTCTCGTACAATGAGCAGTTCTTC. This sequence encodes CASIGKGLAGEVSYNEQFF. Full variable domain (outside the CDR3, taken from reference TRBV11-2 and TRBJ2-1): EAGVAQSPRYKIIEKRQSVAFWCNPISGHATLYWYQQILGQGPKLLIQFQNNGVVDDSQLPKDRFSAERLKGVDSTLKIQPAKLEDSAVYLCASIGKGLAGEVSYNEQFFGPGTRLTVL.

This clonotype ranks as large. The chain recombines TRBV20-1 with TRBJ2-3; D not certain. Trimming cost V 6 bases and J 2 bases, with 18 bases left between them. CDR3 size: 15 residues. The V gene's germline CDR1 is DFQATT and CDR2 SNEGSKA (reference sequence). The CDR3 here is CSAIRLQQYTDTQYF. The CDR3 region has the DNA TGCAGTGCCATCCGATTGCAACAGTACACAGATACGCAGTATTTT.

This clonotype counts as large. The V call is TRBV20-1, the J call TRBJ1-1; TRBD1 matches at 9 bases. J gave up 4 bases and V 3 bases, and 15 bases lay outside the gene matches. The length of the CDR3 is 17 residues. CDR1 DFQATT and CDR2 SNEGSKA come from the germline V gene (reference sequence). The CDR3 protein is CSASVHPSPTGGTEAFF. DNA for the CDR3: TGCAGTGCTAGCGTCCACCCCTCCCCGACAGGGGGCACTGAAGCTTTCTTT.

By frequency in the sample, this clonotype is large. The chain carries TRBV27 and TRBJ2-1; D is ambiguous. The germline V gene has CDR1 MNHEY and CDR2 SMNVEV (reference sequence). The CDR3 length is 15 residues. Trimming took off 4 bases at V and 2 bases at J, with 12 bases between the two ends. CDR3 loop: CASSSNLEPYNEQFF. Written as DNA, the CDR3 is TGTGCCAGCAGTTCGAATCTAGAACCCTACAATGAGCAGTTCTTC.

With regard to this clonotype: The junction differs from germline at one of its ends, possibly a read error. The V call is TRBV6-5, the J call TRBJ1-4, with D possibly being TRBD1 (6 bases). The germline gives CDR1 MNHEY, CDR2 SVGAGI. The CDR3 spans 16 residues. CDR3: CASSYPTGGPNEELFF. The CDR3 DNA is TGTGCCAGCAGTTACCCGACGGGGGGGCCTAATGAAGAACTGTTTTTT.

This clonotype is categorized as hyperexpanded (1% or more). The rearrangement uses TRBV25-1 and TRBJ1-2, with D perhaps matching TRBD1 (5 bases). This CDR3 region has 14 residues. Germline CDR1 is MGHDK and CDR2 is SYGVNS. V was cut by 3 bases and J by 2 bases, with 10 bases left in between. Written as DNA, the CDR3 is TGTGCCAGCAGTGATCTAGACAGAAACTATGGCTACACCTTC. It specifies CASSDLDRNYGYTF.

By sample share, this clonotype is large. The rearrangement links TRBV28 to TRBJ2-1; D is perhaps TRBD1 or TRBD2 (5 bases each). The germline V gene encodes CDR1 MDHEN and CDR2 SYDVKM. V lost 5 bases and J 2 bases, leaving 19 bases between the germline ends. The CDR3 sequence is 17 residues long. The CDR3 reads CASSGPGTLGPYNEQFF. The CDR3, as DNA: TGTGCCAGCAGTGGCCCAGGGACCCTTGGGCCCTACAATGAGCAGTTCTTC.

This chain connects TRBV29-1 to TRBJ2-1; D call uncertain. The CDR3 consists of 13 residues. The germline V and J ends were trimmed by 4 bases and 6 bases, with 13 bases remaining between them. The V gene's germline CDR1 is SQVTM and CDR2 ANQGSEA. The chain's CDR3 is CSVGRALRNEQFF. The CDR3 coding sequence is TGCAGCGTTGGACGCGCGTTACGCAATGAGCAGTTCTTC.

By sample share, this clonotype is medium-sized. The V call is TRBV4-3, the J call TRBJ2-1, with D perhaps matching TRBD1 or TRBD2 (5 bases each). CDR1 and CDR2 from the germline V gene are LGHNA and YSLEER. This CDR3 has 15 residues. V lost 4 bases and J 5 bases, leaving 15 bases between the germline ends. Here the CDR3 reads CASSLTRDRNNEQFF. DNA of the CDR3: TGCGCCAGCAGCCTGACTCGGGACCGAAACAATGAGCAGTTCTTC.

By share, this clonotype counts as hyperexpanded. This rearrangement joins TRBV19 to TRBJ2-3, with 10 nucleotides matching TRBD2. Germline V CDR1 and CDR2: LNHDA, SQIVND (reference sequence). This CDR3 has 15 residues. V was clipped by 5 bases and J by 2 bases; unmatched bases: 4. Written as DNA, the CDR3 is TGTGCCAGTAGTTCCGGGACTAGCGTCACAGATACGCAGTATTTT. It encodes CASSSGTSVTDTQYF.

CDR3 coding DNA: TGTGCCAGCACCCAGCCGCCATGGGGGTCTAGCACAGATACGCAGTATTTT. Amino acids: CASTQPPWGSSTDTQYF. This rearrangement joins TRBV28 to TRBJ2-3, with D perhaps being TRBD1 or TRBD2 (5 bases each). The ends were cut back, 7 bases at V and 0 bases at J, with 20 bases in the middle. This CDR3 is 17 amino acids long. Germline V gene lookup returns CDR1 MDHEN and CDR2 SYDVKM.

This clonotype is hyperexpanded within its sample. The rearrangement joins TRBV25-1 to TRBJ2-7, with D perhaps TRBD1 (6 bases). Trimming removed 1 base at V and 4 bases at J, with 11 bases between. Germline CDR1 reads MGHDK; CDR2 reads SYGVNS. The CDR3 loop spans 14 amino acids. CDR3 loop: CASSESDSSYEQYF. The CDR3, as DNA: TGTGCCAGCAGTGAATCGGACAGTTCATACGAGCAGTACTTC.

This clonotype counts as hyperexpanded. This sequence joins TRBV7-2 and TRBJ2-7, with TRBD2 as a possible D gene (6 bases). Germline V gene sequence: CDR1 SGHTA, CDR2 FQGNSA. V was trimmed by 4 bases and J by 7 bases, leaving 11 bases between them. CDR3 length: 12 residues. CDR3 DNA sequence: TGTGCCAGCAGCTCCCAGACTAGAGAGCAGTACTTC. Amino acid sequence: CASSSQTREQYF.

Within the sample, this clonotype is hyperexpanded. V and J are TRBV20-1 and TRBJ2-7, with 8 nucleotides matching TRBD2. V dropped 0 bases and J dropped 5; count of bases not matched to a gene: 15. Germline assignment: CDR1 DFQATT and CDR2 SNEGSKA (reference sequence). This CDR3 contains 17 residues. The CDR3 nucleotides are TGCAGTGCTAGAGATTGGCAGTTTTCCGGGAGGGCCAACGAGCAGTACTTC. Residues: CSARDWQFSGRANEQYF.

By sample share, this clonotype is hyperexpanded. The chain employs TRBV18 and TRBJ2-7, with D possibly being TRBD1 (6 bases). The germline V and J ends were trimmed by 3 bases and 6 bases, with 15 bases remaining between them. CDR3 length: 14 residues. Germline V gene sequence: CDR1 KGHSH, CDR2 LQKENI. The CDR3 DNA is TGTGCCAGCTCACCCACAGGGTACTTCGGCGAGCAGTACTTC. It specifies CASSPTGYFGEQYF.

This clonotype is large. The rearrangement joins TRBV6-2 or TRBV6-3 to TRBJ2-1; 8 bases are shared with TRBD2. V trimming: 6 bases; J trimming: 8 bases; junction bases outside the gene matches: 9. The CDR3 extends over 14 amino acids. Germline V gene sequence: CDR1 MNHEY, CDR2 SVGEGT. CDR3 region: CASSLTSEIHEQFF. CDR3 nucleotides: TGTGCCAGCAGCTTGACTAGCGAAATTCATGAGCAGTTCTTC.

This clonotype counts as hyperexpanded. The chain joins TRBV2 to TRBJ2-1, with 11 bases that match TRBD2. J was trimmed by 6 bases and V by 1 base; bases with no gene match: 11. The CDR3 extends over 18 amino acids. Germline V gives CDR1 SNHLY, CDR2 FYNNEI. The chain's CDR3 is CASSEEEPSGGISNEQFF. For the CDR3, the DNA is TGTGCCAGCAGTGAAGAAGAACCTAGCGGGGGGATCTCCAATGAGCAGTTCTTC.